This entry describes one TCR beta chain. The data stem from a study of blood T cell repertoires in COVID-19. Background on the study: T cells, B-cell-depleted T cells, or PBMCs provided the cDNA or gDNA that served as material.

Clinical history reported by participants formed the basis on which cohorts were assigned. With V trimmed by 8 bases and J by 0 bases, 4 bases remained unmatched. Germline V lookup: CDR1 MDHEN, CDR2 SYDVKM. The CDR3 has 15 amino acids. Data came from immunoSEQ multiplex PCR; TCRdb stores just in-frame clones and leaves some out. The profile shows approximately 300,000 clones, approximately 91% of them singletons. The V gene is TRBV28, the J gene TRBJ1-6, with 7 nucleotides matching TRBD1. The clonotype was recovered from a man in his 60s who had recovered from COVID-19. Specimen: PBMCs or T cells enriched from blood (not recorded which). In nucleotides, the CDR3 is TGTGCCAGCGGACAGGAGAGCTCCTATAATTCACCCCTCCACTTT. Amino acid sequence: CASGQESSYNSPLHF.